This T cell receptor (beta chain) was captured by sequencing in a study of shared clonotypes between healthy human individuals. Study-wide results and limits: Relative to clonotypes present in all four donors, those not shared had lower generation probabilities. Exclusively blood specimens were collected; tissue repertoires likely differ.

Those who donated were healthy HIV-negative adults, with no recent acute infections or vaccinations reported. Germline assignment: CDR1 SGHTA and CDR2 FQGNSA. The CDR3 loop spans 14 amino acids. After removal of 4 bases from V and 8 bases from J, the junction contained 8 bases not matched to a gene. Original processing notes: ImmunoSEQ supplied junction-only sequences lacking quality scores, so filtering was different. The assay was immunoSEQ multiplex PCR, and TCRdb's table has in-frame clones only and misses some. D and trimming come from the DNA, and the V and J calls and clone size come from that table. The top ten clones hold approximately 0.4% of a sample with a few million clones, 93% of them seen once. Only one count was recorded for this clone. What it recognizes is unknown.

This TCR was recovered from a young man in good health. Some clones in this sample may be carry-over from other donors' samples. The chain employs TRBV7-2 and TRBJ1-2, with 9 positions matching TRBD1. What was sequenced was naive CD4+ T cells from PBMCs. Subset here: CD45RA+ positively selected. The CDR3 bases are TGTGCCAGCAGCTCTAGGACAGGGGCAAAGGGCTACACCTTC. Translated: CASSSRTGAKGYTF.